A selection of T cell receptor beta chains follows, all from one sample in a study of control samples from healthy donors and cancer patients. The table came from immunoSEQ multiplex PCR; TCRdb's copy has only in-frame clones and leaves some out. The data show about 170,000 clones, about 90% seen once. Sequenced material: blood. These receptors all stem from a man aged 30 to 39 in good health. Each CDR3 is given with its conserved first and last residue. The D gene is left open where the match is weak. Rows may omit the clone size; those that give it use once, few, many or a size class.

D | J | V | size | CDR3 | DNA
TRBD2 | TRBJ2-3 | TRBV7-9 | - | CASSLGGAGSTDTQYF | TGTGCCAGCAGCCTGGGGGGAGCGGGAAGCACAGATACGCAGTATTTT
TRBD1 | TRBJ2-1 | TRBV7-9 | - | CASSGNRGPSYNEQFF | TGTGCCAGCAGCGGAAACAGGGGACCCTCCTACAATGAGCAGTTCTTC
TRBD1 | TRBJ2-1 | TRBV7-6 | - | CASSLGDLSRGNEQFF | TGTGCCAGCAGCTTAGGAGACCTCTCCAGGGGGAATGAGCAGTTCTTC
- | TRBJ2-3 | TRBV7-9 | once | CASSRPGGGSTDTQYF | TGTGCCAGCAGCCGCCCAGGCGGGGGCTCCACAGATACGCAGTATTTT
TRBD2 | TRBJ2-2 | TRBV19 | - | CASSVAGDYTGELFF | TGTGCCAGTAGCGTAGCGGGGGATTACACCGGGGAGCTGTTTTTT
- | TRBJ2-7 | TRBV29-1 | - | CSVEGVSYEQYF | TGCAGCGTTGAAGGGGTCTCCTACGAGCAGTACTTC
- | TRBJ2-7 | TRBV7-2 | - | CASSLIGERSEQYF | TGTGCCAGCAGCTTAATAGGGGAGCGCTCCGAGCAGTACTTC
TRBD1 | TRBJ2-4 | TRBV6-5 | - | CASRPGQAAKNIQYF | TGTGCCAGCAGACCGGGACAGGCAGCCAAAAACATTCAGTACTTC
TRBD1 | TRBJ2-5 | TRBV29-1 | - | CSVGTGAQETQYF | TGCAGCGTTGGGACAGGGGCGCAAGAGACCCAGTACTTC
- | TRBJ1-1 | TRBV21-1 | - | CANGGNTEAFF | TGTGCCAACGGGGGCAACACTGAAGCTTTCTTT
- | TRBJ1-5 | TRBV19 | - | CASSISYTQGKQPQHF | TGTGCCAGTAGTATCTCCTACACACAGGGAAAGCAGCCCCAGCATTTT
- | TRBJ1-5 | TRBV28 | - | CASSFEGTANQPQHF | TGTGCCAGCAGTTTTGAGGGGACGGCGAATCAGCCCCAGCATTTT
- | TRBJ1-1 | TRBV5-1 | - | CASSLEGSREAFF | TGCGCCAGCAGCTTGGAGGGCTCGAGGGAAGCTTTCTTT
- | TRBJ2-5 | TRBV20-1 | few | CSASITKETQYF | TGCAGTGCTAGTATTACCAAAGAGACCCAGTACTTC
TRBD2 | TRBJ2-2 | TRBV7-2 | - | CASSWTSGSTGELFF | TGTGCCAGCAGCTGGACTAGCGGGAGCACCGGGGAGCTGTTTTTT
- | TRBJ2-7 | TRBV7-3 | few | CASSLTSGQGAVAEQYF | TGTGCCAGCAGCTTAACATCGGGGCAGGGAGCCGTCGCAGAGCAGTACTTC
- | TRBJ2-7 | TRBV11-2 | - | CASSPPVGEQYF | TGTGCCAGCAGCCCTCCGGTAGGTGAGCAGTACTTC
TRBD2 | TRBJ2-3 | TRBV7-2 | once | CASSVQRQRDTDTQYF | TGTGCCAGCAGCGTCCAAAGGCAGCGGGACACAGATACGCAGTATTTT
- | TRBJ2-7 | TRBV3-1/TRBV3-2 | - | CASSRGSLDYEQYF | TGTGCCAGCAGCCGTGGGTCTCTCGACTACGAGCAGTACTTC
- | TRBJ1-1 | TRBV3-1/TRBV3-2 | - | CASSQPGGTEAFF | TGTGCCAGCAGCCAACCGGGGGGCACTGAAGCTTTCTTT
- | TRBJ2-7 | TRBV28 | - | CASSPQTVGDYEQYF | TGTGCCAGCAGTCCCCAGACAGTGGGGGACTACGAGCAGTACTTC
TRBD2 | TRBJ2-5 | TRBV6-2/TRBV6-3 | - | CASSRTSGGQAGTQYF | TGTGCCAGCAGCCGCACTAGCGGGGGGCAAGCAGGGACCCAGTACTTC
TRBD1 | TRBJ2-7 | TRBV5-1 | - | CASSSATGVEQYF | TGCGCCAGCAGCTCCGCTACAGGGGTCGAGCAGTACTTC
- | TRBJ1-2 | TRBV5-8 | few | CASSLYTTGTTNYGYTF | TGTGCCAGCAGCTTATACACTACCGGGACAACTAACTATGGCTACACCTTC
TRBD1 | TRBJ1-2 | TRBV6-1 | once | CASSERDRGGYTF | TGTGCCAGCAGTGAAAGGGACAGGGGCGGCTACACCTTC
- | TRBJ1-2 | TRBV2 | - | CASKQGYDGYTF | TGTGCCAGCAAACAGGGCTATGATGGCTACACCTTC
- | TRBJ1-6 | TRBV7-2 | - | CASMKGQGSPLHF | TGTGCCAGCATGAAGGGGCAAGGTTCACCCCTCCACTTT
TRBD1 | TRBJ2-5 | TRBV4-2 | - | CASSRGTGVETQYF | TGTGCCAGCAGCCGCGGGACAGGGGTCGAGACCCAGTACTTC
- | TRBJ1-4 | TRBV25-1 | - | CASSEAGPYENEKLFF | TGTGCCAGCAGTGAAGCCGGGCCATATGAAAATGAAAAACTGTTTTTT
- | TRBJ1-5 | TRBV10-3 | - | CAISESVAGPGNQPQHF | TGTGCCATCAGTGAGAGTGTGGCAGGGCCAGGGAATCAGCCCCAGCATTTT
- | TRBJ1-4 | TRBV4-3 | - | CASSQGLGGNNEKLFF | TGCGCCAGCAGCCAAGGCCTCGGGGGGAATAATGAAAAACTGTTTTTT
- | TRBJ1-3 | TRBV11-2 | once | CASSPGHRSGNTIYF | TGTGCCAGCAGCCCCGGACATCGCTCTGGAAACACCATATATTTT
TRBD2 | TRBJ2-1 | TRBV6-5 | - | CASSPLAGGGQFF | TGTGCCAGCAGTCCTTTAGCGGGAGGGGGACAGTTCTTC
- | TRBJ1-1 | TRBV7-2 | - | CASSPTAPRNTEAFF | TGTGCCAGCAGCCCAACGGCCCCTAGGAACACTGAAGCTTTCTTT
- | TRBJ1-6 | TRBV5-1 | - | CASSLASAGDNSPLHF | TGCGCCAGCAGCTTGGCCTCGGCAGGGGATAATTCACCCCTCCACTTT
- | TRBJ2-2 | TRBV4-1 | - | CASSQDIEQSNTGELFF | TGCGCCAGCAGCCAAGATATAGAACAGAGTAACACCGGGGAGCTGTTTTTT
TRBD1 | TRBJ1-6 | TRBV7-8 | - | CASSLGTGGSPLHF | TGTGCCAGCAGCTTAGGGACAGGGGGTTCACCCCTCCACTTT
- | TRBJ1-2 | TRBV6-2/TRBV6-3 | - | CASSFGGGYTF | TGTGCCAGCAGTTTTGGAGGTGGCTACACCTTC
- | TRBJ1-2 | TRBV11-2 | - | CASSLAPAEGGYTF | TGTGCCAGCAGCTTAGCCCCAGCGGAGGGAGGCTACACCTTC
- | TRBJ2-7 | TRBV6-5 | - | CASSPPGTLEQYF | TGTGCCAGCAGTCCCCCTGGGACCCTCGAGCAGTACTTC
- | TRBJ2-3 | TRBV27 | once | CASSLLGAGTDTQYF | TGTGCCAGCAGTTTACTAGGCGCGGGCACAGATACGCAGTATTTT
- | TRBJ1-2 | TRBV5-4 | once | CASSSGYYGYTF | TGTGCCAGCAGCTCAGGGTACTATGGCTACACCTTC
- | TRBJ2-5 | TRBV29-1 | - | CSVGGGQETQYF | TGCAGCGTTGGCGGAGGCCAAGAGACCCAGTACTTC
- | TRBJ2-7 | TRBV28 | - | CASSGWDEQYF | TGTGCCAGCAGTGGTTGGGACGAGCAGTACTTC
- | TRBJ1-5 | TRBV5-1 | - | CASSLTGDSNQPQHF | TGCGCCAGCAGCTTGACGGGGGATAGCAATCAGCCCCAGCATTTT
- | TRBJ2-5 | TRBV4-2 | - | CASSHLGSRSQETQYF | TGTGCCAGCAGCCATCTCGGCAGTAGGTCGCAAGAGACCCAGTACTTC
TRBD1 | TRBJ2-7 | TRBV7-9 | - | CASSFLSGTGYEQYF | TGTGCCAGCAGCTTTCTATCCGGGACAGGCTACGAGCAGTACTTC
- | TRBJ1-3 | TRBV4-1 | - | CASSQRHLSGNTIYF | TGCGCCAGCAGCCAACGCCACCTCTCTGGAAACACCATATATTTT
TRBD1 | TRBJ1-2 | TRBV28 | - | CASSSGQGNYGYTF | TGTGCCAGCAGTTCCGGACAGGGGAACTATGGCTACACCTTC
- | TRBJ2-7 | TRBV24-1 | few | CATSDGASRGYEQYF | TGTGCCACCAGTGATGGGGCCTCCCGGGGCTACGAGCAGTACTTC
- | TRBJ2-1 | TRBV6-5 | - | CATVGMRGQNNEQFF | TGTGCCACTGTAGGGATGCGGGGGCAGAACAATGAGCAGTTCTTC
- | TRBJ2-7 | TRBV12-3/TRBV12-4 | - | CASSFSYEQYF | TGTGCCAGCAGTTTCTCCTACGAGCAGTACTTC
TRBD2 | TRBJ2-1 | TRBV29-1 | - | CSAEAGALDEQFF | TGCAGCGCTGAAGCGGGAGCTTTGGATGAGCAGTTCTTC
- | TRBJ1-6 | TRBV2 | - | CASSEQALNSPLHF | TGTGCCAGCAGTGAACAAGCCCTCAATTCACCCCTCCACTTT
- | TRBJ2-2 | TRBV30 | - | CAWSRPPPQLFF | TGTGCCTGGAGTCGGCCCCCCCCGCAGCTGTTTTTT
- | TRBJ2-5 | TRBV6-1 | once | CASSEGGEGETQYF | TGTGCCAGCAGTGAAGGAGGAGAGGGGGAGACCCAGTACTTC
TRBD1 | TRBJ1-3 | TRBV7-8 | - | CASSPEGQHSGNTIYF | TGTGCCAGCAGCCCAGAGGGACAGCACTCTGGAAACACCATATATTTT